Reported below is one T cell receptor (beta chain). Compared with germline, one end of the junction differs, possibly owing to a read error. The data originate from a study of blood T cell repertoires in COVID-19. CDR1 SGHDT and CDR2 YYEEEE come from the germline V gene. This CDR3 region has 17 residues. Clones were sequenced by immunoSEQ multiplex PCR, and TCRdb holds only the in-frame ones, with some missing. The sample holds under 150,000 clones, 75% to 90% seen once. The origin of this receptor is a woman in her forties or fifties who had recovered from COVID-19. The chain is built from TRBV5-6 and TRBJ2-3, with 7 bases lining up with TRBD2. Material: PBMCs or T cells enriched from blood (not recorded which). Here the CDR3 DNA reads TGTGCCAGCAGCTTGGCCAGCTCATGGAGCGGGGTGTCTTTTGGGAATTTT. This gives the protein CASSLASSWSGVSFGNF.